This T cell receptor beta chain was found in a study of CD8 T cells in Susac syndrome. An amount of RNA that ranged from roughly 0.45 to 1 ug was reverse transcribed with random hexamers. A single record per CDR3 protein comes from TCRdb applying MiXCR to the immunoSEQ multiplex PCR reads. The sample shows roughly 190,000 distinct CDR3 sequences, roughly nine tenths of them seen only once. Germline loops: CDR1 SEHNR, CDR2 FQNEAQ (reference sequence). Trimming removed 3 bases from V and 9 bases from J, with 17 bases in between. The CDR3 loop spans 15 amino acids. This clonotype was obtained from a human donor with Susac syndrome. The sequencing input was CD4+ T cells from PBMCs. The genes are TRBV7-9 and TRBJ1-4; D not certain. The CDR3 loop reads CASSFVREEGQKLFF. For the CDR3, the DNA is TGTGCCAGCAGCTTTGTTAGGGAAGAGGGTCAAAAACTGTTTTTT.